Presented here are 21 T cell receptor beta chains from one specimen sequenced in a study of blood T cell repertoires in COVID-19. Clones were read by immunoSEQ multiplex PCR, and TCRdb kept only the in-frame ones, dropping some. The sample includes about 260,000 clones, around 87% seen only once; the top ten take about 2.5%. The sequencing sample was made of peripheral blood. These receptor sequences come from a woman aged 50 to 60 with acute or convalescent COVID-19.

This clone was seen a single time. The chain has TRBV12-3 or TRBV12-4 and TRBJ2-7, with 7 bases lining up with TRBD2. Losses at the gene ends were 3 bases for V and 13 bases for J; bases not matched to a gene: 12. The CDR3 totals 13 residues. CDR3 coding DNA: TGTGCCAGCAGTTTGGCCAGCGGGACCACCGAATACTTC. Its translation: CASSLASGTTEYF.

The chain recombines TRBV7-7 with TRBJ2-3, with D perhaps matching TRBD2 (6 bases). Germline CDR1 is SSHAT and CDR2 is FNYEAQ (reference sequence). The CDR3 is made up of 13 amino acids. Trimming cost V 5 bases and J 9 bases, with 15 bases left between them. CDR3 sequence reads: CASSPTVAGTQYF. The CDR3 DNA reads TGTGCCAGCAGCCCAACGGTGGCGGGAACGCAGTATTTT.

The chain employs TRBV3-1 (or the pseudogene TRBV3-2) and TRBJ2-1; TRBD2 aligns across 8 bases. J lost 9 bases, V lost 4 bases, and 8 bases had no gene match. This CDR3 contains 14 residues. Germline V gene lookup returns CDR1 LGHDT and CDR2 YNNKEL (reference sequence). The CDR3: CASSLGLARGEQFF. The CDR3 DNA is TGTGCCAGCAGCCTAGGACTAGCTCGAGGTGAGCAGTTCTTC.

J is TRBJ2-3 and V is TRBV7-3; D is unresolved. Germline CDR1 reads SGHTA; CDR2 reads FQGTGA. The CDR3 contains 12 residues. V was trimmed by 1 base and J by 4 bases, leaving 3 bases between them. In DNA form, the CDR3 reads TGTGCCAGCAGCTTAAGCGCAGATACGCAGTATTTT. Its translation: CASSLSADTQYF.

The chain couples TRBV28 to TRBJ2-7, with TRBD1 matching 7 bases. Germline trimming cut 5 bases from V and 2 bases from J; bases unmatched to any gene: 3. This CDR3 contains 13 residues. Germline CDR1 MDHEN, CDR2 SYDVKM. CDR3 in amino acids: CASSPGQTYEQYF. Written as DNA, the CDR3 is TGTGCCAGCAGTCCGGGACAGACCTACGAGCAGTACTTC.

The chain's CDR3 is CASSLLGGYNEQFF. The CDR3 DNA reads as TGTGCCAGCAGTTTGCTCGGGGGGTACAATGAGCAGTTCTTC. The rearrangement uses TRBV27 and TRBJ2-1, with 7 bases lining up with TRBD2. V shed 3 bases and J 4 bases; nucleotides not matched to a gene: 3. The CDR3 runs to 14 residues. The V gene's germline CDR1 is MNHEY and CDR2 SMNVEV (reference sequence).

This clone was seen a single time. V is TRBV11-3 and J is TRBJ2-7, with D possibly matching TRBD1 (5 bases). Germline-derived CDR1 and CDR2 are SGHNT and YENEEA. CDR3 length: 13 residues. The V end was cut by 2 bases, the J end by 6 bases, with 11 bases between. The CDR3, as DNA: TGTGCCAGCAGCTTACAGGGTCGAGGCGAGCAGTACTTC. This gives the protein CASSLQGRGEQYF.

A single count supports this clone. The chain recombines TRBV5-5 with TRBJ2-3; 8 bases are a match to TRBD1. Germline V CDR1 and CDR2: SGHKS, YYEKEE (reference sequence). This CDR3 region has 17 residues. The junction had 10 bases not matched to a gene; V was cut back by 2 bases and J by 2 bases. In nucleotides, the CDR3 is TGTGCCAGCAGCTTAATGCAGGGGGCTTATGTCACAGATACGCAGTATTTT. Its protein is CASSLMQGAYVTDTQYF.

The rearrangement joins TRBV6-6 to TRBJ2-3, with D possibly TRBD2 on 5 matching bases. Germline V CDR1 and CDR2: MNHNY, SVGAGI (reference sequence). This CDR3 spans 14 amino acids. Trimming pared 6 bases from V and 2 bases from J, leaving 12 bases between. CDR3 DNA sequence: TGTGCCAGCAGACAACTGACTAACACAGATACGCAGTATTTT. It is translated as CASRQLTNTDTQYF.

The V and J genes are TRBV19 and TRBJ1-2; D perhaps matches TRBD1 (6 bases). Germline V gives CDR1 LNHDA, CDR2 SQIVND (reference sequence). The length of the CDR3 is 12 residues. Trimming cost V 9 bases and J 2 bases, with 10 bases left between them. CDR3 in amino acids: CASRRGNYGYTF. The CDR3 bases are TGTGCCAGCCGCAGGGGAAACTATGGCTACACCTTC. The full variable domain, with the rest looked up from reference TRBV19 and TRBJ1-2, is DGGITQSPKYLFRKEGQNVTLSCEQNLNHDAMYWYRQDPGQGLRLIYYSQIVNDFQKGDIAEGYSVSREKKESFPLTVTSAQKNPTAFYLCASRRGNYGYTFGSGTRLTVV.

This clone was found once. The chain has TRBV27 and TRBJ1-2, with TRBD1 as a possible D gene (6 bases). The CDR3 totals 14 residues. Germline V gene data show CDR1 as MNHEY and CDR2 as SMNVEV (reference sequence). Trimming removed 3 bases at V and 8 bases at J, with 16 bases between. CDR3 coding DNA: TGTGCCAGCAGTTTCAGGGGTGCGCATGGGGGCTACACCTTC. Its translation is CASSFRGAHGGYTF.

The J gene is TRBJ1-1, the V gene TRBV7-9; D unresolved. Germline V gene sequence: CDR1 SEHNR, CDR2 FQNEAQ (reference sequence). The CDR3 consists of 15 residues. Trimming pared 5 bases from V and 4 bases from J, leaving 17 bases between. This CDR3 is CASSHPHVSRTEAFF. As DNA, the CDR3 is TGTGCCAGCAGCCATCCACACGTTTCTCGCACTGAAGCTTTCTTT.

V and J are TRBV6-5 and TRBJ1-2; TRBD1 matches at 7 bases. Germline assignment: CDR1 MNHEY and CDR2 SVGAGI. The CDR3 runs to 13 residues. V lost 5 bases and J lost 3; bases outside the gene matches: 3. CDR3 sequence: CASSQGEHYGYTF. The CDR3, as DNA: TGTGCCAGCAGTCAGGGGGAGCACTATGGCTACACCTTC.

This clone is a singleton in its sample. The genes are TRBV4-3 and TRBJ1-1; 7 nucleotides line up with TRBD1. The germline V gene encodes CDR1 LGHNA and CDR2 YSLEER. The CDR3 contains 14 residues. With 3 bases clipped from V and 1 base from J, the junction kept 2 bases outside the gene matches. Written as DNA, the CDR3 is TGCGCCAGCAGCCAGCCAGGGGGGAACACTGAAGCTTTCTTT. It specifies CASSQPGGNTEAFF.

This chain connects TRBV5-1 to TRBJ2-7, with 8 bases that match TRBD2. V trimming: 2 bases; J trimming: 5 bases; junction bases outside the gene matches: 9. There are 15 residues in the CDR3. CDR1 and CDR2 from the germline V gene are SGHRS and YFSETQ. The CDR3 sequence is CASSLSGTSYDEQYF. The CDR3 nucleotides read TGCGCCAGCAGCTTATCCGGGACTAGTTACGACGAGCAGTACTTC.

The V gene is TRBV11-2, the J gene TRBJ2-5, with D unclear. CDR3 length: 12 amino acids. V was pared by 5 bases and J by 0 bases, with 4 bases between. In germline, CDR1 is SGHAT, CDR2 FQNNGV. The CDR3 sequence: CASSLYQETQYF. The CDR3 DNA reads TGTGCCAGCAGCCTGTACCAAGAGACCCAGTACTTC.

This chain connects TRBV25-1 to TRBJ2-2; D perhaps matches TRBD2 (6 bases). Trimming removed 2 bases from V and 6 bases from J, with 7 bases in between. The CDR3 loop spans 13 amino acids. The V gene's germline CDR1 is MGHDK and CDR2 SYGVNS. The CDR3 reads CASSEPSAGELFF. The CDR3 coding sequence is TGTGCCAGCAGTGAACCTAGCGCCGGGGAGCTGTTTTTT.

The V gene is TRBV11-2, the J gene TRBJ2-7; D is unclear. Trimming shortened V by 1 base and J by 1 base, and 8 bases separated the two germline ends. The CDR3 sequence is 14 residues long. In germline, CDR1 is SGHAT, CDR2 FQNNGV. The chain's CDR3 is CASSLGQASYEQYF. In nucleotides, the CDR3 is TGTGCCAGCAGCTTAGGCCAGGCATCCTACGAGCAGTACTTC.

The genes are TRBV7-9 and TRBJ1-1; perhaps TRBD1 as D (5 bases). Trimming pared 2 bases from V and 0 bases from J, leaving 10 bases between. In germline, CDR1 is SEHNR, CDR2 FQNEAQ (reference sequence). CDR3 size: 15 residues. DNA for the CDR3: TGTGCCAGCAGCTTAAGGGCGGGGGTGAACACTGAAGCTTTCTTT. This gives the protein CASSLRAGVNTEAFF.

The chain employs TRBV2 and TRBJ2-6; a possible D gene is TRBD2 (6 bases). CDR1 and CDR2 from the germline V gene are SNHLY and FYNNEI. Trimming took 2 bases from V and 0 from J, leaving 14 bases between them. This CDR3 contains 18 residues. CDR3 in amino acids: CASSERNSGYSGANVLTF. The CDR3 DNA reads TGTGCCAGCAGTGAACGAAATAGCGGCTACTCTGGGGCCAACGTCCTGACTTTC.

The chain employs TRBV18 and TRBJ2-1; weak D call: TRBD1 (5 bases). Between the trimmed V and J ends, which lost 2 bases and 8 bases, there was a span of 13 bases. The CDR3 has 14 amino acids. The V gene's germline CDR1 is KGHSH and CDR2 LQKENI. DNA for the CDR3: TGTGCCAGCTCACCATGGCAGGGCCGCGATGAGCAGTTCTTC. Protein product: CASSPWQGRDEQFF.